This paragraph covers one T cell receptor beta chain sequence. Its antigen is not identified. This record comes from a study of cytomegalovirus exposure and HLA in healthy donors. Study summary: Inside one of the first data releases sat about 85 million unique TCRs taken from HLA-typed donors. Study-level findings and limits: Later, an analysis found that common viral pathogens appeared to be linked with several of the most significant clusters.

Healthy donors of bone marrow made up the group. The PCR was carried out with 60 Vbeta primers and 13 Jbeta primers. Authors' analysis steps: In a later analysis, the count reached some 73 million unique TCR beta chains, with roughly 11 million shared. Data came from immunoSEQ multiplex PCR; TCRdb stores just in-frame clones and leaves some out. The D gene and trimming were derived from the DNA, and the V and J assignments and clone size from that table. Of about 96,000 clones in the sample, 60% to 75% are singletons; the top ten hold 13% to 15%. This CDR3 has 13 amino acids. Germline V gene data show CDR1 as SNHLY and CDR2 as FYNNEI. J was trimmed by 6 bases and V by 8 bases; bases with no gene match: 8.

Sequencing was performed on PBMCs. The clonotype originates from a woman between 70 and 85 years old in good health and CMV-seropositive. The chain recombines TRBV2 with TRBJ1-2, with 8 nucleotides matching TRBD1. CDR3 coding DNA: TGTGCCAGCCGACTAGACAGGGGCAATGGCTACACCTTC. This gives the protein CASRLDRGNGYTF.